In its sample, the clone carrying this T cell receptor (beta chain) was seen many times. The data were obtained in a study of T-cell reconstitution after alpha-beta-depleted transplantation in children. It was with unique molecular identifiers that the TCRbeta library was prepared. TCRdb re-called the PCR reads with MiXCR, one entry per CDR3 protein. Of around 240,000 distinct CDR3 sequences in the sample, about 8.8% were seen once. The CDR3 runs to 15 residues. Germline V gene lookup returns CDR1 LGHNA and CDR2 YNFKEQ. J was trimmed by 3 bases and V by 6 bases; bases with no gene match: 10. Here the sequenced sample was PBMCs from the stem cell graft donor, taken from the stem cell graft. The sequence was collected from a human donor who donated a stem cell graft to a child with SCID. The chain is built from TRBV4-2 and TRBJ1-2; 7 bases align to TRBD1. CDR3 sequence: CASRLATGPDYGYTF. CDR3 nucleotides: TGTGCCAGCAGGCTAGCGACAGGGCCAGACTATGGCTACACCTTC.